The clone carrying this T cell receptor beta chain has ten or more counts. TCRdb redid the calling of the 5' RACE reads with MiXCR, one entry per CDR3 protein. The sample lists 50,000 or so distinct CDR3 sequences; less than 15% were seen once. The data are from a study of early T cells in non-severe SARS-CoV-2 infection. V was pared by 0 bases and J by 0 bases, with 9 bases between. Germline CDR1 SGHVS, CDR2 FQNEAQ. This CDR3 is 15 amino acids long. The V call is TRBV7-8, the J call TRBJ2-7; no clear D. The sequence was obtained from an adult who was a healthcare worker with PCR-confirmed SARS-CoV-2 infection or an uninfected control (not recorded which). Specimen: whole blood. The CDR3 protein is CASSLAWGSSYEQYF. The CDR3 DNA reads TGTGCCAGCAGCTTAGCTTGGGGAAGCTCCTACGAGCAGTACTTC. Supplemented by reference TRBV7-8 and TRBJ2-7, the full variable domain reads GAGVSQSPRYKVAKRGQDVALRCDPISGHVSLFWYQQALGQGPEFLTYFQNEAQLDKSGLPSDRFFAERPEGSVSTLKIQRTQQEDSAVYLCASSLAWGSSYEQYFGPGTRLTVT.